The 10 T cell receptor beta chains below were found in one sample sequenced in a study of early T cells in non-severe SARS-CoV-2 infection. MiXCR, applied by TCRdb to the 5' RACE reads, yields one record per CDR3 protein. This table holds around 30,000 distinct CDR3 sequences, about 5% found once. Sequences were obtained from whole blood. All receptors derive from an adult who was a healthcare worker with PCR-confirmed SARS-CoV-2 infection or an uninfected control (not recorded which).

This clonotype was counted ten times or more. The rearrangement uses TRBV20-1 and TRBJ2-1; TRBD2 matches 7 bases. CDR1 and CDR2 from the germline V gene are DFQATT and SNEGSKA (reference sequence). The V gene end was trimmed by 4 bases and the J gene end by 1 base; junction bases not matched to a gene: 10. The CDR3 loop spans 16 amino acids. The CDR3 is CSATFLAAASYNEQFF. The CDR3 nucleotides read TGCAGTGCTACTTTTCTAGCGGCGGCGTCCTACAATGAGCAGTTCTTC.

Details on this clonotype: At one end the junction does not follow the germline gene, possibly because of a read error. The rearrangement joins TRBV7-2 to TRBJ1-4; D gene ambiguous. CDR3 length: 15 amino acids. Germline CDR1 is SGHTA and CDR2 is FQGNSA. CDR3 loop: CASSLALRSNEELFF. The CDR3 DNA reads TGTGCCAGCAGCTTAGCGCTCAGGAGTAATGAAGAACTGTTTTTT.

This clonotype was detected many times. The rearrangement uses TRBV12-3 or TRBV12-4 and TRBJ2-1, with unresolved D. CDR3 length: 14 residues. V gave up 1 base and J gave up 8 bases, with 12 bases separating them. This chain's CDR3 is CASSLGVPFDEQFF. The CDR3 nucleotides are TGTGCCAGCAGTTTAGGCGTACCCTTCGATGAGCAGTTCTTC.

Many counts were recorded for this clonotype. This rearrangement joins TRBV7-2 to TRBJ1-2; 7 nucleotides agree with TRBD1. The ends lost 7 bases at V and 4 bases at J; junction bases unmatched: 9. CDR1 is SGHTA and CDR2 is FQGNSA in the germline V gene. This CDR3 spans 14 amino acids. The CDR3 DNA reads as TGTGCCAGCACCGAGACAGGGACTCTCTATGGCTACACCTTC. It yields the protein CASTETGTLYGYTF.

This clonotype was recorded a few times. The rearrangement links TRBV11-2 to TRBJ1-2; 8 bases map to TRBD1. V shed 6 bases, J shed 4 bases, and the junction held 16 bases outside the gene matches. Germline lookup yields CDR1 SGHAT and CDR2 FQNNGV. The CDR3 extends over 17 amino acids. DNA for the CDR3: TGTGCCAGCAGTCTACGACAGGGGAAGAATACTCGCTATGGCTACACCTTC. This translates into CASSLRQGKNTRYGYTF.

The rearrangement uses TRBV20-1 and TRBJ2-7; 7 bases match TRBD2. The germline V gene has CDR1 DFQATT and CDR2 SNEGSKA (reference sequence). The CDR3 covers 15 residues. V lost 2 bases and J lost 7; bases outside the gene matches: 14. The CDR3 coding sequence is TGCAGTGCTAGACACCCAGCGGGACCCGTCCAGGAGCAGTACTTC. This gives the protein CSARHPAGPVQEQYF.

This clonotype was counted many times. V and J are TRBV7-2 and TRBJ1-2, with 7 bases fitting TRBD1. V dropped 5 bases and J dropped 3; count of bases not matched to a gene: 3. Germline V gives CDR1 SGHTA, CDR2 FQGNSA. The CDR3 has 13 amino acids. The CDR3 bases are TGTGCCAGCAGCCCAGGGACAGACTATGGCTACACCTTC. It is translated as CASSPGTDYGYTF.

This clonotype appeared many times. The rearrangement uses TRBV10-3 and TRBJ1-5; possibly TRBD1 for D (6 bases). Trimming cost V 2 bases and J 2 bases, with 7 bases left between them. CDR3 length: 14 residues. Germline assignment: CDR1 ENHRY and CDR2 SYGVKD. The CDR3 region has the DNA TGTGCCATCAGTGAGAGGACAGGCAATCAGCCCCAGCATTTT. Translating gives CAISERTGNQPQHF.

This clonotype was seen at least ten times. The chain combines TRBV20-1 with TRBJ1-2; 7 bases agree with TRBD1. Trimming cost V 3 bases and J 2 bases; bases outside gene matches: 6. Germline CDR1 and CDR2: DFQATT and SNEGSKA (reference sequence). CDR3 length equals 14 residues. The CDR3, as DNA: TGCAGTGCTAGCCCGGGACAGCCAAACTATGGCTACACCTTC. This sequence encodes CSASPGQPNYGYTF.

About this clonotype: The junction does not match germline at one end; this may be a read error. The DNA for the CDR3 is TGTGTCAGCAGCTTATCACTAAGGTCCTACAATGAGCAGTTCTTC. Translation: CVSSLSLRSYNEQFF. The rearrangement joins TRBV11-2 to TRBJ2-1, with D uncertain. The germline CDR1 and CDR2 sequences are SGHAT and FQNNGV. The CDR3 is made up of 15 amino acids.